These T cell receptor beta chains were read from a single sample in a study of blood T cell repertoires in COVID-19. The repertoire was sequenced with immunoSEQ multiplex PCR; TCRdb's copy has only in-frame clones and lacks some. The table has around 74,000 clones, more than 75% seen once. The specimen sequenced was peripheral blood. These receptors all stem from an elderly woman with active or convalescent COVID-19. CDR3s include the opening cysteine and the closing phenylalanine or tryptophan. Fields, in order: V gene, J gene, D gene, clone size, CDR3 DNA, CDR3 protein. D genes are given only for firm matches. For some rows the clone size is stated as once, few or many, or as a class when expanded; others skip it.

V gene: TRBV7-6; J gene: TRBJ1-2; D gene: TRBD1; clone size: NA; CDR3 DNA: TGTGCCAGCAGCTCCTTAATGGGACAGGGGGCTCTTGGCTACACCTTC; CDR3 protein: CASSSLMGQGALGYTF
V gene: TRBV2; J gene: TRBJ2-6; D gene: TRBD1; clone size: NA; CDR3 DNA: TGTGCCAGCAGTCTCAGGACAGGGCCTGGGGCCAACGTCCTGACTTTC; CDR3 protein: CASSLRTGPGANVLTF
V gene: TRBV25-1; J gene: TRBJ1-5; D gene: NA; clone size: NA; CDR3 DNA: TGTGCCAGCAGTGTTGCGGGGAAAGATCAGCCCCAGCATTTT; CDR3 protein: CASSVAGKDQPQHF
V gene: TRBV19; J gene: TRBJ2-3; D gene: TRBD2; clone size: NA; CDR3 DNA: TGTGCCAGTAGTATTCGGACTAGCGGGGGGTTGGATACGCAGTATTTT; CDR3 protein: CASSIRTSGGLDTQYF
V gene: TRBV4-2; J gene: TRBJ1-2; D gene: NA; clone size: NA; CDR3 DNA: TGTGCCAGCAGCCAAGATAGGGGCCTACGCCAAGCCCACTTC; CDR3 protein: CASSQDRGLRQAHF
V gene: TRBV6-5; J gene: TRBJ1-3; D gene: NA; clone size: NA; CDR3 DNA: TGTGCCAGCAGTTACATTAGTGGAGGGGTAGGAAACACCATATATTTT; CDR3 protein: CASSYISGGVGNTIYF
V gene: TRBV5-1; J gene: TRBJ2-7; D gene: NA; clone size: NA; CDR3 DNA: TGCGCCAGCTGCTTGGCCGGGGACTCCTCCTACGAGCAGTACTTC; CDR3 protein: CASCLAGDSSYEQYF
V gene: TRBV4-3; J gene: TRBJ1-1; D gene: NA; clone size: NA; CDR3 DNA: TGCGCCAGCAGCCAAGATGTTTTGGTCCAGAGGAGCACTGAAGCTTTCTTT; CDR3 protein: CASSQDVLVQRSTEAFF
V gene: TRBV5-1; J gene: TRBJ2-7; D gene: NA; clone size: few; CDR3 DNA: TGCGCCAGCAGCTTGGTCGGCGGGACGTTTGACTCCTACGAGCAGTACTTC; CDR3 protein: CASSLVGGTFDSYEQYF
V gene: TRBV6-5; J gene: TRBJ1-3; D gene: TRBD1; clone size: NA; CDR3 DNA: TGTGCCAGCAGCCCCGACAGGGGCCCCCTAAACACCATATATTTT; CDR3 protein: CASSPDRGPLNTIYF